This T cell receptor beta chain was identified during a study of CD4 T cells in relation to SARS-CoV-2 and coronaviruses. The CDR3 totals 13 residues. Trimming removed 3 bases from V and 2 bases from J, with 8 bases in between. Germline V gene data show CDR1 as SGHRS and CDR2 as YFSETQ. With respect to this clone: Its cognate antigen is unknown.

CD4+ T cells from unexposed donors were obtained before the COVID-19 pandemic (2011-2018). After less than 11 days of culture, CD4+ T cells were isolated. Testing used SARS-CoV-2 S/N and four cold-coronavirus spikes on unexposed-donor CD4+ T cells, cells permitting. TCRdb keeps only in-frame clones here, not all; method: immunoSEQ multiplex PCR. The data hold under 20,000 clones, with 60% to 80% observed a single time. Sequenced sample: CD4+ T cells from PBMCs, cultured in vitro. The sequence was obtained from a human donor in good health. The chain combines TRBV5-1 with TRBJ1-1, with D maybe TRBD1 (6 bases). CDR3 in amino acids: CASSSGQNTEAFF. The CDR3 DNA follows: TGCGCCAGCAGCTCGGGACAAAACACTGAAGCTTTCTTT.